These T cell receptor beta chains were read from a single sample in a study of CD8 T cells in ankylosing spondylitis. MiXCR was run by TCRdb on the 5' RACE reads, yielding one entry per CDR3 protein. The table records approximately 540,000 distinct CDR3 sequences, over 9.5% of them present only once. The sequenced sample consisted of blood, either unsorted or a sorted T cell fraction (not recorded which). Receptors were obtained from a male donor with ankylosing spondylitis. The CDR3 runs from the conserved cysteine through the conserved F or W.

V gene: TRBV5-1
CDR3 protein: CASSPLGPSNQPQHF

V gene: TRBV20-1
CDR3 protein: CSADRTGSNYGYTF

V gene: TRBV6-1
CDR3 protein: CATGTSTSPDTQYF

V gene: TRBV7-8
CDR3 protein: CASSRHGQQNTEAFF

V gene: TRBV7-9
CDR3 protein: CASSFYWGTEEAFF

V gene: TRBV11-2
CDR3 protein: CASSLEGLQGAFGKEQYF

V gene: TRBV20-1
CDR3 protein: CSARDGSGSSVYNEQFF

V gene: TRBV18
CDR3 protein: CASSPQSGSHNEQFF

V gene: TRBV20-1
CDR3 protein: CSATWTRMILQENTEAFF

V gene: TRBV3-1
CDR3 protein: CASSRDLNNEQFF

V gene: TRBV5-1
CDR3 protein: CASSLSTGETYGYTF

V gene: TRBV11-2
CDR3 protein: CASSQSWNEQFF

V gene: TRBV20-1
CDR3 protein: CSDYQNYGYTF

V gene: TRBV10-3
CDR3 protein: CAIMGSEEKLFF

V gene: TRBV24-1
CDR3 protein: CATSVPGQGGPDTQYF

V gene: TRBV10-3
CDR3 protein: CAISETSVEGPGRLYGYTF

V gene: TRBV15
CDR3 protein: CATSRGEGEETQYF

V gene: TRBV6-1
CDR3 protein: CASSDKGQINTEAFF

V gene: TRBV18
CDR3 protein: CASSPPIRLKHTQYF

V gene: TRBV5-1
CDR3 protein: CASSLAFRGPYGYTF

V gene: TRBV5-1
CDR3 protein: CASSVEEPGSTIYF

V gene: TRBV3-1
CDR3 protein: CASSERISGRRYNEQFF

V gene: TRBV20-1
CDR3 protein: CSAIADRGGEKLFF

V gene: TRBV11-2
CDR3 protein: CASSLTPEPQYF

V gene: TRBV24-1
CDR3 protein: CATSEGTGGNYGYTF

V gene: TRBV4-2
CDR3 protein: CASSQDHLTSGVDEQFF

V gene: TRBV20-1
CDR3 protein: CSAKGFEAFF

V gene: TRBV20-1
CDR3 protein: CSAEGPSNQPQHF

V gene: TRBV7-9
CDR3 protein: CASRSWDDDSNEQFF

V gene: TRBV3-1
CDR3 protein: CASSPPVRWNEQFF

V gene: TRBV12-5
CDR3 protein: CASGLYQGNTEAFF

V gene: TRBV10-1
CDR3 protein: CASSAQTGESYEQYF

V gene: TRBV7-2
CDR3 protein: CASSALGRGLGTDTQYF

V gene: TRBV20-1
CDR3 protein: CSARARSGYTF

V gene: TRBV24-1
CDR3 protein: CATSDFSLAGTDTQYF

V gene: TRBV12-3/TRBV12-4
CDR3 protein: CASSSLGPDTQYF

V gene: TRBV6-1
CDR3 protein: CASRVLLSGRDTDTQYF

V gene: TRBV7-9
CDR3 protein: CASSFGLAGGEDTQYF

V gene: TRBV29-1
CDR3 protein: CSVEDRRTAYNEQFF

V gene: TRBV7-2
CDR3 protein: CASSLGGAILYGYTF

V gene: TRBV20-1
CDR3 protein: CSASRGRDDGLFF

V gene: TRBV19
CDR3 protein: CASKGTRTIDEQFF

V gene: TRBV19
CDR3 protein: CASRGVKTGELFF